The next 25 T cell receptor beta chains were all read from a single sample in a study of shared clonotypes between healthy human individuals. Libraries were prepared by immunoSEQ multiplex PCR; TCRdb keeps only in-frame clonotypes and omits some of them. The sample gives around 1.4 million clones, approximately 98.5% of which show up once; approximately 0.4% is in the top ten. Source material: naive CD4+ T cells sorted from blood. Sample subset: CD45RA+ positively selected. The receptors here all came from a man aged 25 to 40 in good health.

This clone was counted once. The rearrangement joins TRBV19 to TRBJ1-2; no reliable D call. This CDR3 has 13 amino acids. CDR1 is LNHDA, CDR2 SQIVND, per germline (reference sequence). V lost 6 bases to trimming and J lost 2 bases, with 10 bases between them. The DNA for the CDR3 is TGTGCCAGTAGCCTCGACTTAAACTATGGCTACACCTTC. Protein sequence: CASSLDLNYGYTF. Full variable domain (remainder filled in from reference TRBV19 and TRBJ1-2): DGGITQSPKYLFRKEGQNVTLSCEQNLNHDAMYWYRQDPGQGLRLIYYSQIVNDFQKGDIAEGYSVSREKKESFPLTVTSAQKNPTAFYLCASSLDLNYGYTFGSGTRLTVV.

J is TRBJ1-2 and V is TRBV2, with TRBD1 identical over 7 bases. Germline CDR1 reads SNHLY; CDR2 reads FYNNEI. The trim removed 7 bases at V and 8 bases at J, leaving 7 bases unmatched. The CDR3 consists of 12 residues. The CDR3 reads CASTDRFGGYTF. The CDR3 region has the DNA TGTGCCAGCACGGACAGGTTCGGGGGCTACACCTTC. Using reference TRBV2 and TRBJ1-2 for the parts outside the CDR3, the full variable domain is EPEVTQTPSHQVTQMGQEVILRCVPISNHLYFYWYRQILGQKVEFLVSFYNNEISEKSEIFDDQFSVERPDGSNFTLKIRSTKLEDSAMYFCASTDRFGGYTFGSGTRLTVV.

Comments on this clone: The same CDR3 also results from other DNA sequences found in this sample. This chain connects TRBV6-5 to TRBJ1-2; D gene ambiguous. Trimming took 4 bases from V and 0 from J, leaving 6 bases between them. The germline CDR1 and CDR2 sequences are MNHEY and SVGAGI. This CDR3 region has 13 residues. CDR3 nucleotides: TGTGCCAGCAGTTGGACCGCTAACTATGGCTACACCTTC. It yields the protein CASSWTANYGYTF.

The chain links TRBV11-2 to TRBJ2-2, with 13 bases aligning to TRBD2. The ends lost 5 bases at V and 7 bases at J; junction bases unmatched: 4. The germline V gene has CDR1 SGHAT and CDR2 FQNNGV. The CDR3 has 15 amino acids. The CDR3 DNA reads TGTGCCAGCAGCAGGACTAGCGGGAGCTTCGGGGAGCTGTTTTTT. The encoded protein is CASSRTSGSFGELFF.

As for this clone: At the DNA level, this CDR3 is encoded by other sequences in the same sample as well. This chain connects TRBV5-1 to TRBJ2-5, with no clear D. There are 13 residues in the CDR3. V was clipped by 1 base and J by 4 bases, with 8 bases between them. Germline V gene lookup returns CDR1 SGHRS and CDR2 YFSETQ. In DNA, the CDR3 is TGCGCCAGCAGCTTGAGGCTAGGAGAGACCCAGTACTTC. Translating it yields CASSLRLGETQYF. Looking up the rest from reference TRBV5-1 and TRBJ2-5 gives the full variable domain: KAGVTQTPRYLIKTRGQQVTLSCSPISGHRSVSWYQQTPGQGLQFLFEYFSETQRNKGNFPGRFSGRQFSNSRSEMNVSTLELGDSALYLCASSLRLGETQYFGPGTRLLVL.

V and J are TRBV5-1 and TRBJ2-2; 9 nucleotides agree with TRBD2. After removal of 4 bases from V and 3 bases from J, the junction contained 4 bases not matched to a gene. CDR3 length: 15 amino acids. Germline V gene lookup returns CDR1 SGHRS and CDR2 YFSETQ. The CDR3 sequence is CASSARTSDTGELFF. The DNA for the CDR3 is TGCGCCAGCAGCGCACGGACTAGCGACACCGGGGAGCTGTTTTTT.

The J gene is TRBJ2-5, the V gene TRBV2; perhaps TRBD2 as D (6 bases). The length of the CDR3 is 16 residues. Germline CDR1 and CDR2: SNHLY and FYNNEI. Trimming cost V 7 bases and J 5 bases, with 23 bases left between them. The CDR3 loop reads CASILIGTPSGETQYF. The CDR3 DNA is TGTGCCAGCATCCTGATCGGGACTCCAAGTGGGGAGACCCAGTACTTC.

The rearrangement uses TRBV7-3 and TRBJ1-3; 8 bases align to TRBD1. The length of the CDR3 is 14 residues. Germline V gene data show CDR1 as SGHTA and CDR2 as FQGTGA. With V trimmed by 4 bases and J by 9 bases, 8 bases remained unmatched. The CDR3 protein is CASSSQAGGPTIYF. In nucleotides, the CDR3 is TGTGCCAGCAGCTCCCAGGCAGGGGGCCCCACCATATATTTT.

Comments on this clone: This sample includes further DNA sequences coding for the same CDR3. The gene calls are TRBV18 and TRBJ1-1; weak D call: TRBD1 (5 bases). From germline, CDR1 is KGHSH and CDR2 LQKENI. The V gene lost 1 base and the J gene lost 2 bases, with 8 bases spanning the gap. This CDR3 region has 14 residues. The CDR3 bases are TGTGCCAGCTCACCACAAGGGACCAACACTGAAGCTTTCTTT. Protein: CASSPQGTNTEAFF.

The chain has TRBV5-4 and TRBJ2-5; the D gene is possibly TRBD2 (5 bases). Trimming removed 3 bases from V and 4 bases from J, with 10 bases in between. The CDR3 spans 13 residues. Germline loops: CDR1 SGHNT, CDR2 YYREEE (reference sequence). CDR3 protein: CASSYTRRETQYF. CDR3 DNA: TGTGCCAGCAGCTATACTAGACGAGAGACCCAGTACTTC.

The rearrangement joins TRBV11-3 to TRBJ2-1; D remains unclear. The CDR3 is 16 residues long. V gave up 5 bases and J gave up 2 bases, with 16 bases separating them. Germline V gene lookup returns CDR1 SGHNT and CDR2 YENEEA. CDR3 DNA: TGTGCCAGCAGCAAACGGGCTAGTCGGGCCTACAATGAGCAGTTCTTC. Protein sequence: CASSKRASRAYNEQFF. The full variable domain, rest sourced from reference TRBV11-3 and TRBJ2-1, is EAGVVQSPRYKIIEKKQPVAFWCNPISGHNTLYWYLQNLGQGPELLIRYENEEAVDDSQLPKDRFSAERLKGVDSTLKIQPAELGDSAVYLCASSKRASRAYNEQFFGPGTRLTVL.

The chain is built from TRBV27 and TRBJ1-4; D perhaps matches TRBD1 (6 bases). V lost 4 bases and J 6 bases, leaving 12 bases between the germline ends. This CDR3 is built from 14 residues. Germline-derived CDR1 and CDR2 are MNHEY and SMNVEV (reference sequence). The CDR3 DNA sequence: TGTGCCAGCAGTTCGGGACACCTCGATGAAAAACTGTTTTTT. Translated: CASSSGHLDEKLFF.

About this clone itself: At one end, the junction sequence differs from germline, possibly due to a read error. The gene calls are TRBV7-7 and TRBJ2-5, with D perhaps TRBD1 (5 bases). CDR1 is SSHAT, CDR2 FNYEAQ, per germline (reference sequence). The CDR3 sequence is 13 residues long. The DNA for the CDR3 is TGTGCTAGCAGCTTATCAGGGCTTGAGACCCAGTACTTC. Translating it yields CASSLSGLETQYF.

Note on this clone: The sample holds other DNA sequences that translate to the same CDR3. The genes are TRBV28 and TRBJ1-1; no definite D call. This CDR3 contains 13 residues. Germline V CDR1 and CDR2: MDHEN, SYDVKM. V gave up 3 bases and J gave up 1 base, with 6 bases separating them. Here the CDR3 reads CASSLSWNTEAFF. In DNA, the CDR3 is TGTGCCAGCAGTTTGAGTTGGAACACTGAAGCTTTCTTT.

This clone was seen once. V is TRBV6-6 and J is TRBJ2-7; no clear D. V was trimmed by 1 base and J by 1 base, leaving 8 bases between them. The CDR3 runs 14 residues. CDR1 and CDR2 (germline): MNHNY, SVGAGI (reference sequence). CDR3 nucleotides: TGTGCCAGCAGTTACTTTCAGCAGTCCTACGAGCAGTACTTC. It yields the protein CASSYFQQSYEQYF.

This chain uses TRBV5-6 with TRBJ1-4; D is unclear. With 4 bases removed from V and 1 base from J, the gap between germline ends came to 11 bases. Germline CDR1 SGHDT, CDR2 YYEEEE. This CDR3 has 15 amino acids. The CDR3 region has the DNA TGTGCCAGCAGCATCCAGACACGAACTAATGAAAAACTGTTTTTT. Translation gives CASSIQTRTNEKLFF.

The genes are TRBV7-2 and TRBJ2-2; D unresolved. The V gene's germline CDR1 is SGHTA and CDR2 FQGNSA. V lost 1 base and J lost 1, with 7 bases in between. This CDR3 has 15 amino acids. For the CDR3, the DNA is TGTGCCAGCAGCTTAGGGGTCAAGAACACCGGGGAGCTGTTTTTT. It encodes CASSLGVKNTGELFF.

The rearrangement joins TRBV2 to TRBJ1-5; D possibly corresponds to TRBD1 (5 bases). CDR1 is SNHLY and CDR2 is FYNNEI in the germline V gene. The CDR3 is 14 residues long. The V end lost 3 bases, the J end lost 5 bases, and 11 bases lay between the germline ends. The CDR3 DNA is TGTGCCAGCAGTGACAGGGCAAGGGATCAGCCCCAGCATTTT. The encoded protein is CASSDRARDQPQHF.

In DNA, the CDR3 is TGTGCCAGCAGTTCCATTTGGGAAAAACTGTTTTTT. The encoded protein is CASSSIWEKLFF. The chain carries TRBV28 and TRBJ1-4; no firm D call. The V and J ends lost 4 bases and 8 bases respectively, with 8 bases between them. The CDR3 extends over 12 amino acids. Germline V gives CDR1 MDHEN, CDR2 SYDVKM.

The rearrangement uses TRBV4-1 and TRBJ1-4; 7 positions match TRBD1. The germline CDR1 and CDR2 sequences are MGHRA and YSYEKL. This CDR3 region has 16 residues. Germline trimming cut 5 bases from V and 0 bases from J; bases unmatched to any gene: 6. CDR3 residues: CASSSGTAATNEKLFF. DNA for the CDR3: TGCGCCAGCAGCTCTGGGACAGCCGCAACTAATGAAAAACTGTTTTTT.

This sequence joins TRBV2 and TRBJ2-1; 12 bases are a match to TRBD1. Looked up from germline, CDR1 is SNHLY and CDR2 is FYNNEI. The CDR3 is 15 amino acids. V gave up 6 bases and J gave up 4 bases; unmatched junction bases: 4. CDR3 sequence reads: CASRGDRGLYNEQFF. CDR3 nucleotides: TGTGCCAGCAGGGGGGACAGGGGGCTTTACAATGAGCAGTTCTTC.

CDR3 protein: CASSHLAVYTDTQYF. In nucleotides, the CDR3 is TGTGCCAGCAGCCACCTAGCGGTATACACAGATACGCAGTATTTT. This chain links TRBV9 with TRBJ2-3, with 7 positions matching TRBD2. This CDR3 spans 15 amino acids. V shed 4 bases and J 2 bases; nucleotides not matched to a gene: 7. Germline CDR1 and CDR2: SGDLS and YYNGEE.

The chain combines TRBV6-5 with TRBJ1-1; D is unresolved. V lost 0 bases and J lost 8, with 10 bases in between. The CDR3 sequence is 13 residues long. Germline V gene sequence: CDR1 MNHEY, CDR2 SVGAGI. The CDR3: CASSYSDPPEAFF. In nucleotides, the CDR3 is TGTGCCAGCAGTTACTCCGACCCCCCCGAAGCTTTCTTT.

CDR3 nucleotides: TGCGCCAGCAGCCAAGAATCCGTTAACCTCTCTGGAAACACCATATATTTT. Protein: CASSQESVNLSGNTIYF. J is TRBJ1-3 and V is TRBV4-1; D remains ambiguous. The length of the CDR3 is 17 residues. V dropped 0 bases and J dropped 0 bases, with 12 bases sitting between them. Germline CDR1 MGHRA, CDR2 YSYEKL.

The chain recombines TRBV15 with TRBJ2-7, with D possibly TRBD2 on 5 matching bases. From germline, CDR1 is LNHNV and CDR2 YYDKDF (reference sequence). V lost 1 base to trimming and J lost 6 bases, with 7 bases between them. This CDR3 has 12 amino acids. The CDR3 spells CATSRAGFEQYF. CDR3 coding DNA: TGTGCCACCAGCAGAGCGGGGTTCGAGCAGTACTTC. The whole variable domain, filled in from reference TRBV15 and TRBJ2-7, reads DAMVIQNPRYQVTQFGKPVTLSCSQTLNHNVMYWYQQKSSQAPKLLFHYYDKDFNNEADTPDNFQSRRPNTSFCFLDIRSPGLGDTAMYLCATSRAGFEQYFGPGTRLTVT.